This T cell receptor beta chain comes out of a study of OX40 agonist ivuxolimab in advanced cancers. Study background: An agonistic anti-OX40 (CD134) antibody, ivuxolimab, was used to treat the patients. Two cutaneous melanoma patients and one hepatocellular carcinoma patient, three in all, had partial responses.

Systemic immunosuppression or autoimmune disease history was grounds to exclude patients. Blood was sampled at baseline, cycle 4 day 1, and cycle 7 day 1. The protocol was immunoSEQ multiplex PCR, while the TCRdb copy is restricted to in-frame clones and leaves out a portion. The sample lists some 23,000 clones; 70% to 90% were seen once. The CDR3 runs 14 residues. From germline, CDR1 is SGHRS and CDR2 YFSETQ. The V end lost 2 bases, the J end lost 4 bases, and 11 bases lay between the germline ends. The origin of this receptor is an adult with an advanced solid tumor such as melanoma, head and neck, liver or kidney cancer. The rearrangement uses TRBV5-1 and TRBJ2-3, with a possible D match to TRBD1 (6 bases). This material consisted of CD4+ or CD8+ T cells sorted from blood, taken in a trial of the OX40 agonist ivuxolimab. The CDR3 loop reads CASSLQGKADTQYF. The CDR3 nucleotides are TGCGCCAGCAGCTTACAGGGTAAGGCAGATACGCAGTATTTT.